These T cell receptor beta chains were read from a single sample in a study of metastatic and nonmetastatic thyroid tumors. TCRdb re-called clones from the PCR reads using MiXCR. The data contain more than 25,000 clones, 20% to 25% of them seen just once; the ten biggest clones take up about 25%. The sequenced material came from blood. These receptors originate from a male donor with papillary thyroid cancer or a benign thyroid nodule (not recorded which). Some clones in this sample may be carry-over from other donors' samples. The CDR3 runs from the conserved cysteine through the conserved F or W. Each record gives: D gene, V gene, clone size, J gene, CDR3 protein, CDR3 DNA. D genes are given only for firm matches. Size tells how often a clone was seen (once, few, many) or the class of an expanded clone, and some rows leave it out.

NA	TRBV2	many	TRBJ1-2	CASSSYGSLYGYTF	TGTGCCAGCTCCTCCTACGGTTCCCTCTATGGCTACACCTTC
TRBD1	TRBV6-2/TRBV6-3	NA	TRBJ2-7	CASSYRGYYEQYF	TGTGCCAGCAGCTACAGGGGCTACTACGAGCAGTACTTC
NA	TRBV3-1	many	TRBJ2-2	CASSQDNRANTGELFF	TGTGCCAGCAGCCAAGACAACAGGGCGAACACCGGGGAGCTGTTTTTT
NA	TRBV4-3	many	TRBJ2-5	CASSQFAAVQETQYF	TGCGCCAGCAGCCAATTCGCAGCGGTTCAAGAGACCCAGTACTTC
NA	TRBV27	many	TRBJ1-2	CASMGEVNYGYTF	TGTGCCAGCATGGGGGAGGTCAACTATGGCTACACCTTC
TRBD2	TRBV19	many	TRBJ2-3	CASSTGTSGADTQYF	TGTGCCAGTAGTACCGGGACTAGCGGGGCAGATACGCAGTATTTT
NA	TRBV30	NA	TRBJ1-5	CAWSVRGGGLGNQHQHF	TGTGCCTGGAGTGTACGAGGTGGAGGATTGGGCAATCAGCACCAGCATTTT
NA	TRBV27	few	TRBJ2-1	CASRYGTGADQFF	TGTGCCAGCCGATACGGGACCGGGGCTGATCAGTTCTTC
NA	TRBV5-5	medium-sized	TRBJ2-7	CASSFSRDSYEQYF	TGTGCCAGCAGCTTTTCCCGAGATTCCTACGAGCAGTACTTC
NA	TRBV4-2	many	TRBJ1-3	CASSRVAGRGASAGNTIYF	TGTGCCAGCAGCAGAGTGGCGGGCAGGGGAGCTTCTGCTGGAAACACCATATATTTT
TRBD2	TRBV28	many	TRBJ2-5	CASSLLSPGLARETQYF	TGTGCCAGCAGTTTGTTATCCCCGGGACTAGCTAGGGAGACCCAGTACTTC
TRBD1	TRBV24-1	many	TRBJ2-1	CATSDTRQGWVGNEQFF	TGTGCCACCAGTGATACACGACAGGGGTGGGTCGGCAATGAGCAGTTCTTC
TRBD1	TRBV12-3/TRBV12-4	many	TRBJ1-5	CASSLALGQGPSSNQPQHF	TGTGCCAGCAGTTTAGCGCTGGGACAGGGCCCCTCGAGCAATCAGCCCCAGCATTTT
TRBD2	TRBV9	many	TRBJ2-1	CASSGPTSGGANEQFF	TGTGCCAGCAGCGGCCCGACTAGCGGGGGGGCTAATGAGCAGTTCTTC
TRBD2	TRBV5-5	many	TRBJ2-1	CASSLGLAELNEQFF	TGTGCCAGCAGCTTGGGCCTAGCGGAACTTAATGAGCAGTTCTTC
TRBD1	TRBV7-9	many	TRBJ2-1	CASSLGDRVYEQFF	TGTGCCAGCAGCTTAGGGGACAGGGTTTATGAGCAGTTCTTC
NA	TRBV5-1	many	TRBJ2-2	CASTMDSNTGELFF	TGCGCCAGCACCATGGACAGTAACACCGGGGAGCTGTTTTTT
NA	TRBV30	NA	TRBJ1-1	CAWSKGALDTEAFF	TGTGCCTGGAGCAAAGGGGCATTGGACACTGAAGCTTTCTTT
NA	TRBV2	NA	TRBJ2-1	CASTTWVSGQFF	TGTGCCAGCACCACGTGGGTTAGTGGGCAGTTCTTC
NA	TRBV30	NA	TRBJ2-5	CAWRVERETQYF	TGTGCCTGGAGAGTTGAAAGAGAGACCCAGTACTTC
NA	TRBV7-2	many	TRBJ2-1	CASSPSASSYNEQFF	TGTGCCAGCAGCCCTTCAGCGAGCTCCTACAATGAGCAGTTCTTC
NA	TRBV7-3	many	TRBJ2-6	CASSLGTDSGANVLTF	TGTGCCAGCAGCTTAGGCACAGACTCTGGGGCCAACGTCCTGACTTTC
NA	TRBV27	many	TRBJ1-6	CASRLGAHNSPLHF	TGTGCCAGCAGACTCGGGGCCCATAATTCACCCCTCCACTTT
NA	TRBV28	many	TRBJ1-2	CASSRGQLYGYTF	TGTGCCAGCAGTAGAGGACAGCTCTATGGCTACACCTTC
TRBD2	TRBV20-1	many	TRBJ2-1	CSARDTGKGSLAGDEQFF	TGCAGTGCTAGAGATACAGGGAAAGGGTCGCTAGCGGGGGATGAGCAGTTCTTC
NA	TRBV11-3	many	TRBJ1-6	CASSSTGNSPLHF	TGTGCCAGCAGTTCTACAGGGAATTCACCCCTCCACTTT
TRBD1	TRBV6-2/TRBV6-3	NA	TRBJ1-2	CASRSTGQGPYGYTF	TGTGCCAGCAGATCCACGGGACAGGGACCATATGGCTACACCTTC
TRBD2	TRBV5-1	many	TRBJ2-3	CASSTSGGEDTQYF	TGCGCCAGCAGCACGTCGGGGGGGGAGGATACGCAGTATTTT
NA	TRBV11-2	NA	TRBJ1-1	CASSLRPGTGGTSAFF	TGTGCCAGCAGCCTACGTCCCGGGACTGGGGGAACATCTGCTTTCTTT
TRBD2	TRBV7-9	NA	TRBJ2-7	CASSLLSGDSYEQHF	TGTGCCAGCAGCCTCCTCAGCGGGGACTCCTACGAGCAGCACTTC
NA	TRBV6-4	many	TRBJ1-2	CASSAGSGYTF	TGTGCCAGCAGTGCGGGGAGTGGCTACACCTTC
NA	TRBV12-3/TRBV12-4	NA	TRBJ2-7	CASSFAGTEQYF	TGTGCCAGCAGTTTTGCGGGTACAGAGCAGTACTTC
TRBD2	TRBV6-6	few	TRBJ2-1	CASALTSGNYEQFF	TGTGCCAGCGCCCTGACTAGCGGGAACTATGAGCAGTTCTTC
TRBD1	TRBV5-1	many	TRBJ1-3	CATSQGLGGNTIYF	TGCGCCACCTCACAGGGGCTTGGTGGAAACACCATATATTTT
NA	TRBV11-2	many	TRBJ2-7	CASSLDGGRYAYEQYF	TGTGCCAGCAGCTTAGATGGTGGGAGGTACGCCTACGAGCAGTACTTC
NA	TRBV27	many	TRBJ2-3	CASKLGAGDTQYF	TGTGCCAGCAAATTGGGGGCGGGAGATACGCAGTATTTT
NA	TRBV6-2/TRBV6-3	NA	TRBJ2-7	CASSNVGGIYEQYF	TGTGCCAGCAGTAATGTCGGCGGGATCTACGAGCAGTACTTC
NA	TRBV11-2	many	TRBJ1-4	CASSLTWTRTLEKLFF	TGTGCCAGCAGCTTGACCTGGACAAGAACTCTTGAAAAACTGTTTTTT
NA	TRBV6-5	medium-sized	TRBJ1-1	CASSYGAIGITEAFF	TGTGCCAGCAGTTACGGGGCGATCGGAATCACTGAAGCTTTCTTT
NA	TRBV11-1	once	TRBJ2-2	CASSSLRGGSNTGELFF	TGTGCCAGCAGCTCCCTTCGGGGCGGCTCCAACACCGGGGAGCTCTTTTTT
NA	TRBV28	many	TRBJ2-1	CASSQGGGSLTFYEQFF	TGTGCCAGCAGCCAGGGGGGCGGCAGCTTAACTTTCTATGAGCAGTTCTTC
NA	TRBV20-1	many	TRBJ1-1	CSAREGNENEAFF	TGCAGTGCTAGAGAAGGGAACGAGAATGAAGCTTTCTTT
TRBD1	TRBV13	many	TRBJ1-1	CASSDVTGDTEAFF	TGTGCCAGCAGCGACGTGACAGGGGACACTGAAGCTTTCTTT
NA	TRBV9	many	TRBJ2-3	CASSVGPHSDTQYF	TGTGCCAGCAGCGTAGGACCCCACTCAGATACGCAGTATTTT
TRBD1	TRBV7-9	many	TRBJ1-2	CASREGGGYGYTF	TGTGCCAGCAGGGAAGGGGGCGGCTATGGCTACACCTTC
NA	TRBV20-1	NA	TRBJ2-5	CSANPSYGVETQYF	TGCAGTGCTAATCCTAGCTACGGGGTAGAGACCCAGTACTTC
NA	TRBV15	many	TRBJ1-1	CATQHRDNTEAFF	TGTGCCACCCAACACCGGGACAACACTGAAGCTTTCTTT
TRBD1	TRBV28	many	TRBJ1-1	CASSLAPQGALNTEAFF	TGTGCCAGCAGTTTGGCCCCACAGGGGGCTTTGAACACTGAAGCTTTCTTT
NA	TRBV6-4	NA	TRBJ2-6	CASSSGGRGANVLTF	TGTGCCAGCAGTAGCGGAGGGCGTGGGGCCAACGTCCTGACTTTC
TRBD2	TRBV12-3/TRBV12-4	many	TRBJ2-1	CASSLATSGKFSYNEQFF	TGTGCCAGCAGTTTAGCGACTAGCGGGAAGTTCTCCTACAATGAGCAGTTCTTC
NA	TRBV11-3	many	TRBJ2-3	CASSLVQGSGDTQYF	TGTGCCAGCAGCTTAGTACAGGGATCGGGAGATACGCAGTATTTT
NA	TRBV5-1	many	TRBJ1-1	CASSRGGEGDTEAFF	TGCGCCAGCAGCAGGGGTGGAGAAGGTGACACTGAAGCTTTCTTT
TRBD2	TRBV9	many	TRBJ2-2	CASNLGTSGTNTGELFF	TGTGCCAGCAACCTCGGGACTAGCGGGACCAACACCGGGGAGCTGTTTTTT